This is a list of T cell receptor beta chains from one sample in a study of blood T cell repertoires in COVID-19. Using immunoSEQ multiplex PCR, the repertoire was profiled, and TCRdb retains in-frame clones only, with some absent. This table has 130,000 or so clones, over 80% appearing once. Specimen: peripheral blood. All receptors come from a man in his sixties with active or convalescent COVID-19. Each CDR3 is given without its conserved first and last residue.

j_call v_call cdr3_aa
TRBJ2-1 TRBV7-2 ASSTGLAFEQF
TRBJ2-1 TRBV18 ASSPEILNNEQF
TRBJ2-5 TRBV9 ASSVAPGQGEETQY
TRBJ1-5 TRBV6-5 ASSYSMSSNQPQH
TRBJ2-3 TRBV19 ASSAGQSSTDTQY
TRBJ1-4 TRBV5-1 ASSLTGGEGKLF
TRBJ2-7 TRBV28 ASSNDQATYEQY
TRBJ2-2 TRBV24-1 ATSVTGQSNTGELF
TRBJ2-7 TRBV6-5 AIGDRGDYEQY
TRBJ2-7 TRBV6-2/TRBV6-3 ASSYRASGGIRYEQY
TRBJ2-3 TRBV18 ASSPFSGGTDTQY
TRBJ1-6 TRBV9 ASSAQGQPYSPLH
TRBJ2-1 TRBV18 ASSPSGLAGSTYNEQF
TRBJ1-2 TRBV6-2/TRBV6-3 ASSFGQGDYGYT
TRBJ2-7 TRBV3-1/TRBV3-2 ASSQVSSGGLRDYEQY
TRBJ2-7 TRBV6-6 ASSYSTGEQY
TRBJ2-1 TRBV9 ASSVATSGRSYNEQF
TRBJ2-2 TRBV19 ASSEGRADTGELF
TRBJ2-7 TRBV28 ASSLGPPSRQY
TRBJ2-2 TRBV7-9 ASSGGELF
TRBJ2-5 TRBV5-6 ASSLADGGNWRTQY
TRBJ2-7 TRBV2 ASSEGTGIRAYEQY
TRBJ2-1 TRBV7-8 ASSLSPPGGKQPRGYEQF
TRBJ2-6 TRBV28 ASSLLAGSVSGANVLT
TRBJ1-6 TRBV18 ASSERRDSPLH
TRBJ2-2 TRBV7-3 ASSPLAGGLNTGELF
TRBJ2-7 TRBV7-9 ASSLGTEQY
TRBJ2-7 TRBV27 ASSLQRGQGEQY
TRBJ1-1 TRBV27 ASSLSQTGTNTEAF
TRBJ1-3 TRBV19 ASRSQGESSGNTIY
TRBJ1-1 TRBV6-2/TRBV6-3 ASSPTGGLRAF
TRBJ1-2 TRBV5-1 ASSPPGGLNYGYT
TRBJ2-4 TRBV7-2 ASSLNRGLDIQY
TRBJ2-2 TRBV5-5 ASSLHPGQGTGELF
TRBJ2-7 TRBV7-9 ASSSNSGRAVYEQY
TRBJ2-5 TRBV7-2 ASSLGQGSETQY
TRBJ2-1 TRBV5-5 ASSSGTGTSGYNEQF
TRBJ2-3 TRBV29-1 SVVMTGDLTDTQY
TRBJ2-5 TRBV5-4 ASSALAGGETQY
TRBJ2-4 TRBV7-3 ASSSQGPKNIQY
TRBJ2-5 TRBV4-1 ASSQFPGTGQETQY
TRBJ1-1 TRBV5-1 ASSLTKNTEAF
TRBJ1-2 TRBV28 ASSSPGELSYGYT
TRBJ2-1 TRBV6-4 ASSVRQGAFYNEQF
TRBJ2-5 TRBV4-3 ASSQQLAGGQETQY
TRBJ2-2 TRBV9 ASSMDRGGTGELF
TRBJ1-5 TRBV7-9 ASSLGDGGNQPQH
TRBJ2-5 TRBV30 AWSVGRETQY
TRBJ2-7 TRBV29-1 SVEVQGVSYEQY
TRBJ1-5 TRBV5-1 ASSYSSNQPQH